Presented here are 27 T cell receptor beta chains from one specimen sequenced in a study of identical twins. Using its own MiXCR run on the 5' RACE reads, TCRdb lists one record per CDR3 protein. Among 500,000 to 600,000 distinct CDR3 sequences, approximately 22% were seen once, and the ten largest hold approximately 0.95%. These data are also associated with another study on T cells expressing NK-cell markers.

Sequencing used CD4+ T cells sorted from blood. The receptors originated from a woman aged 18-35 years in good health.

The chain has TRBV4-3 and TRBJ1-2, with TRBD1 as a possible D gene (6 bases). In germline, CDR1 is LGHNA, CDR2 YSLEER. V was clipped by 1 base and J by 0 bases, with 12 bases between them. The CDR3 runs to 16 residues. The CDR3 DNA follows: TGCGCCAGCAGCCAAGGGACAGCAACCGCTAACTATGGCTACACCTTC. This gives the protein CASSQGTATANYGYTF.

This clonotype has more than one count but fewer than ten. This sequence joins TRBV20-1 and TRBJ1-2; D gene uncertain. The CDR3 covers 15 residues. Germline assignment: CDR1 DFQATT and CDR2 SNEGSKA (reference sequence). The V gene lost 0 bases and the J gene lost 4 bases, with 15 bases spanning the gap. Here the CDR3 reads CSARDLRQLGYGYTF. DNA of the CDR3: TGCAGTGCTAGAGATCTGAGGCAGCTCGGCTATGGCTACACCTTC.

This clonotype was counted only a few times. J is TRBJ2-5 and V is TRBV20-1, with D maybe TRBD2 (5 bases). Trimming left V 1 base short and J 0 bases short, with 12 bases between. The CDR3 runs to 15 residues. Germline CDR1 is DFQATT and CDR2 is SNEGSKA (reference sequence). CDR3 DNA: TGCAGTGCTAGAGTGTGGCGGGCAGACCAAGAGACCCAGTACTTC. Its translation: CSARVWRADQETQYF.

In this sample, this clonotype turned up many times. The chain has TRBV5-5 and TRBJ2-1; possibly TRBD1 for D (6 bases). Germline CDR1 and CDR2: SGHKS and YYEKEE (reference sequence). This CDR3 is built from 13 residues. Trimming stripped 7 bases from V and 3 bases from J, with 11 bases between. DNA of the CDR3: TGTGCCAGCCAGGGGACACTCTACAATGAGCAGTTCTTC. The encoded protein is CASQGTLYNEQFF.

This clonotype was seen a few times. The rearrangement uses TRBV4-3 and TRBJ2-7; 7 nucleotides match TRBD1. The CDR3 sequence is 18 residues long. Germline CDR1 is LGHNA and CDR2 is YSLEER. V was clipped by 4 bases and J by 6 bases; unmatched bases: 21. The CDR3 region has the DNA TGCGCCAGCAGCCTATGGGCGGACAGGTTAGACCCGAGTGGCGAGCAGTACTTC. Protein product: CASSLWADRLDPSGEQYF.

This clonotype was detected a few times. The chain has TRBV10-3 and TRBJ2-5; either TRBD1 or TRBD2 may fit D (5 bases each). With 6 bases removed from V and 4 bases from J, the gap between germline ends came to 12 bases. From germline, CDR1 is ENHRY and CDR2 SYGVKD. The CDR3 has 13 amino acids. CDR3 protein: CAISGSGTETQYF. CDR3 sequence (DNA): TGTGCCATCAGCGGGTCGGGGACAGAGACCCAGTACTTC.

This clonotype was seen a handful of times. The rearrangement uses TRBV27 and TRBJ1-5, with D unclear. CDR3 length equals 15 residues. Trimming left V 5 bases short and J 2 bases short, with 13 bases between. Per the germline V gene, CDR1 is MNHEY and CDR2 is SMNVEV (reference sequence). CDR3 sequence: CASSPVPGRNQPQHF. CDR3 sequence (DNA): TGTGCCAGCAGTCCGGTGCCCGGGCGCAATCAGCCCCAGCATTTT.

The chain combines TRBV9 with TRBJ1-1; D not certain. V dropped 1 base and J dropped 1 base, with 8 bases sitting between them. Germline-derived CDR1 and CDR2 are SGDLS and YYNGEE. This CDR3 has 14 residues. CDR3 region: CASSVNAANTEAFF. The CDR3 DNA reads TGTGCCAGCAGCGTAAATGCGGCGAACACTGAAGCTTTCTTT.

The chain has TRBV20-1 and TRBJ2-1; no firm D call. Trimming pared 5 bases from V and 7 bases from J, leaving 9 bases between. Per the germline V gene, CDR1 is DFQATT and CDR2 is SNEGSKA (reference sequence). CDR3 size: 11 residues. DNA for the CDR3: TGCAGTGCTCCCGGAAGGAATGAGCAGTTCTTC. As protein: CSAPGRNEQFF.

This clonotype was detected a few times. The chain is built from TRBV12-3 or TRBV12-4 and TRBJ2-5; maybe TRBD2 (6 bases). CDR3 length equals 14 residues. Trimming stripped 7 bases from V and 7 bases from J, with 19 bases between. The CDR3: CASTLRRGRGTQYF. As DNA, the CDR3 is TGTGCCAGCACCCTACGGAGGGGACGTGGGACCCAGTACTTC.

DNA of the CDR3: TGCAGTGCTAGAAGAGGAGCCAGTGCCTACAATGAGCAGTTCTTC. Its protein product is CSARRGASAYNEQFF. The chain is built from TRBV20-1 and TRBJ2-1; D not resolved. Germline V lookup: CDR1 DFQATT, CDR2 SNEGSKA (reference sequence). The CDR3 runs to 15 residues. The V end lost 2 bases, the J end lost 2 bases, and 13 bases lay between the germline ends.

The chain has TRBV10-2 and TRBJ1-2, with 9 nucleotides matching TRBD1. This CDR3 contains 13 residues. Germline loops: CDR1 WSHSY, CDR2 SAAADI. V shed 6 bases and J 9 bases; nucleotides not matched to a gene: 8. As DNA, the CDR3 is TGCGCCAGCAGGGATACGGGACAGGGTCGCTACACCTTC. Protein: CASRDTGQGRYTF.

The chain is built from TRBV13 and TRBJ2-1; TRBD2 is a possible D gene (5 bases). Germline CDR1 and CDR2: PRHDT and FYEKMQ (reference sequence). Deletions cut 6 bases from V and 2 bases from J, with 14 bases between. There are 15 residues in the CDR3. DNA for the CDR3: TGTGCCAGCAGTCCCGGACTGGGGACCTACAATGAGCAGTTCTTC. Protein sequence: CASSPGLGTYNEQFF.

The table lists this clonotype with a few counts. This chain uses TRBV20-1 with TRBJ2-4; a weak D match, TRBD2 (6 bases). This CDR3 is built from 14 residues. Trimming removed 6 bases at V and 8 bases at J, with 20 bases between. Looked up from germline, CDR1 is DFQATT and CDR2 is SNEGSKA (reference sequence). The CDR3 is CSALPGLGVHIQYF. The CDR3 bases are TGCAGTGCGCTTCCGGGACTCGGAGTCCACATTCAGTACTTC.

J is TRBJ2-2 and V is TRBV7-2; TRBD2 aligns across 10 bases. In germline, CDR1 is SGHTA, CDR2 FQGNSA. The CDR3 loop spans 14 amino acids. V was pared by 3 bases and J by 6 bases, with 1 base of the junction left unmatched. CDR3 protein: CASSLSGRAGELFF. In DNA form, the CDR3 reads TGTGCCAGCAGCTTGAGCGGGAGGGCCGGGGAGCTGTTTTTT.

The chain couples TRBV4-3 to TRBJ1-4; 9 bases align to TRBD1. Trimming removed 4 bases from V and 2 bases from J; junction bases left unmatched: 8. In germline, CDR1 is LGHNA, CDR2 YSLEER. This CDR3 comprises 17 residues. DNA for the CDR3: TGCGCCAGCAGCCCCCGGACAGGGGCGACGACTAATGAAAAACTGTTTTTT. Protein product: CASSPRTGATTNEKLFF.

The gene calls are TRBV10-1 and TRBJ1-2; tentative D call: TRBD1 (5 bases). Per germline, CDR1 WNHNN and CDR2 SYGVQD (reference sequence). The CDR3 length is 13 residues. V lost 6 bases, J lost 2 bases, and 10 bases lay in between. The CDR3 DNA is TGCGCCAGCAGCGACAGATTAAACTATGGCTACACCTTC. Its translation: CASSDRLNYGYTF.

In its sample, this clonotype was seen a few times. CDR3 protein: CASSEADQGLWAFF. DNA for the CDR3: TGTGCCAGCAGTGAAGCGGATCAGGGACTGTGGGCTTTCTTT. The chain joins TRBV6-1 to TRBJ1-1; tentative D call: TRBD1 (5 bases). CDR1 is MNHNS and CDR2 is SASEGT in the germline V gene. This CDR3 comprises 14 residues. V was clipped by 0 bases and J by 11 bases, with 16 bases between them.

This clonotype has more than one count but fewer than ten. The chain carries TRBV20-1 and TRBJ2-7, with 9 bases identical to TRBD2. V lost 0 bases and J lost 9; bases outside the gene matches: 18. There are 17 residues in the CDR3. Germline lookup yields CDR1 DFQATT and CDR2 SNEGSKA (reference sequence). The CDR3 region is CSARDERETSGPVRQYF. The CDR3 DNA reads TGCAGTGCTAGAGATGAAAGGGAGACTAGCGGCCCTGTACGGCAGTACTTC.

CDR3 sequence: CASSGGQGNLYF. The CDR3 DNA sequence: TGTGCCAGCAGCGGGGGACAGGGAAATCTGTACTTC. V gene TRBV9 combines with J gene TRBJ2-7; 9 bases align to TRBD1. CDR1 is SGDLS, CDR2 YYNGEE, per germline. The junction had 7 bases not matched to a gene; V was cut back by 3 bases and J by 12 bases. This CDR3 spans 12 amino acids.

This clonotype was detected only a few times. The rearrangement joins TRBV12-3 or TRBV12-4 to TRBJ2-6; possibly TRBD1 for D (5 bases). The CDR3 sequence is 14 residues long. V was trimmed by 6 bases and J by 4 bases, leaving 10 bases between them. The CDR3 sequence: CASSQGPGANVLTF. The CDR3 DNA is TGTGCCAGCAGCCAGGGCCCCGGGGCCAACGTCCTGACTTTC.

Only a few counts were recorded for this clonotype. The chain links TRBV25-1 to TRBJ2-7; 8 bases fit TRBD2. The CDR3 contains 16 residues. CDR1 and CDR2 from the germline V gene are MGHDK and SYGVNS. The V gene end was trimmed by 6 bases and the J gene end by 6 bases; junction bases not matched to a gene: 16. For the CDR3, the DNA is TGTGCCAGCAGCCGCCCGGGGGTAGCGGGATTCTCCGAGCAGTACTTC. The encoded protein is CASSRPGVAGFSEQYF.

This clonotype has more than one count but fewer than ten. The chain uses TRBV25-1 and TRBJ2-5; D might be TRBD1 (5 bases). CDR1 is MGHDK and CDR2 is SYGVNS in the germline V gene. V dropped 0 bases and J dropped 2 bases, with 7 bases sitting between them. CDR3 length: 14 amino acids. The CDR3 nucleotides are TGTGCCAGCAGTGAATACCAGGGACAAGAGACCCAGTACTTC. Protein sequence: CASSEYQGQETQYF. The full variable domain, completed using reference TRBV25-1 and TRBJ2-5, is EADIYQTPRYLVIGTGKKITLECSQTMGHDKMYWYQQDPGMELHLIHYSYGVNSTEKGDLSSESTVSRIRTEHFPLTLESARPSHTSQYLCASSEYQGQETQYFGPGTRLLVL.

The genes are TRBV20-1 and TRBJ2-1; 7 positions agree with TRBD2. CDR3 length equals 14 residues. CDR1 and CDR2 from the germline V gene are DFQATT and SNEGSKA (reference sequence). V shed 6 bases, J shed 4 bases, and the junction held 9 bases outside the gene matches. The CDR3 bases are TGCAGTGCGAATGGGGACTATCCTTACAATGAGCAGTTCTTC. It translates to CSANGDYPYNEQFF.

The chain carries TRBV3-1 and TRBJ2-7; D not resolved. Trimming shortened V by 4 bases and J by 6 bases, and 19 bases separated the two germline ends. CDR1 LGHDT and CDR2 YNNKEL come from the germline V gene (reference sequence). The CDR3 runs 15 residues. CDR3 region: CASSPSWDTAAEQYF. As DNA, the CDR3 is TGTGCCAGCAGCCCCTCTTGGGATACAGCCGCCGAGCAGTACTTC.

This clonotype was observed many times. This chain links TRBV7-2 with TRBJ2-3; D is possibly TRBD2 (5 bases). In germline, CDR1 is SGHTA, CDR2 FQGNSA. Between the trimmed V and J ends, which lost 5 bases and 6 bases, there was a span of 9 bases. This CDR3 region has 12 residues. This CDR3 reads CASSRPGDTQYF. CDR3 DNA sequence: TGTGCCAGCAGCAGGCCGGGGGATACGCAGTATTTT.

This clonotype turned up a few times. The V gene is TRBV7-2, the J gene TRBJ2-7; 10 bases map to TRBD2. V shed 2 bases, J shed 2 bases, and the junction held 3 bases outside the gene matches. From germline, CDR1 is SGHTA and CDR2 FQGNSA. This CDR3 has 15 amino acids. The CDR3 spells CASSLLAGVPYEQYF. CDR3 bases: TGTGCCAGCAGCTTACTAGCGGGAGTCCCCTACGAGCAGTACTTC.